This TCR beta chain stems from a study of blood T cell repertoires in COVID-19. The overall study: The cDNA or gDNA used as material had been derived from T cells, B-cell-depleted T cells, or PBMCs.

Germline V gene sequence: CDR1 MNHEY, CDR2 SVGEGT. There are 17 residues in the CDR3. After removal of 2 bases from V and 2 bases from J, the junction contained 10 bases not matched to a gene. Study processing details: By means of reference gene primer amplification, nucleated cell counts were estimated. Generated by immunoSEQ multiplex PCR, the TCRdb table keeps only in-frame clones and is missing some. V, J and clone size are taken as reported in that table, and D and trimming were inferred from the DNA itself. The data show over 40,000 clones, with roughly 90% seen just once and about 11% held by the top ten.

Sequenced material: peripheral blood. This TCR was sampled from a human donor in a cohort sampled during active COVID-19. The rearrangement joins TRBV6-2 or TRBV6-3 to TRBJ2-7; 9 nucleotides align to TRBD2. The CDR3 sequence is CASSYTLFLAGAYEQYF. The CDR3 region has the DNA TGTGCCAGCAGTTACACCCTATTCTTAGCGGGAGCCTACGAGCAGTACTTC.